A single sample is the source of the 10 T cell receptor beta chains below, sequenced in a study of blood T cell repertoires in COVID-19. Libraries were prepared by immunoSEQ multiplex PCR; TCRdb keeps only in-frame clonotypes and omits some of them. The sample contains roughly 200,000 clones, around nine tenths of which appear only once. Sequencing was performed on peripheral blood. These receptors were collected from a woman younger than 30 who had recovered from COVID-19.

This chain uses TRBV7-2 with TRBJ2-2, with a possible D match to TRBD2 (5 bases). Germline CDR1 and CDR2: SGHTA and FQGNSA. V lost 5 bases to trimming and J lost 8 bases, with 18 bases between them. This CDR3 spans 15 amino acids. The CDR3 protein is CASSDSFGVLGELFF. The CDR3 DNA reads as TGTGCCAGCAGCGATAGTTTCGGGGTTCTGGGGGAGCTGTTTTTT. The full variable domain, rest sourced from reference TRBV7-2 and TRBJ2-2, is GAGVSQSPSNKVTEKGKDVELRCDPISGHTALYWYRQSLGQGLEFLIYFQGNSAPDKSGLPSDRFSAERTGGSVSTLTIQRTQQEDSAVYLCASSDSFGVLGELFFGEGSRLTVL.

This chain uses TRBV5-6 with TRBJ2-3; D remains ambiguous. CDR1 and CDR2 (germline): SGHDT, YYEEEE. This CDR3 has 15 residues. The V and J ends lost 3 bases and 3 bases respectively, with 14 bases between them. The CDR3 bases are TGTGCCAGCAGCTCTCTCGAACTACGAACAGATACGCAGTATTTT. It codes for CASSSLELRTDTQYF.

In its sample, this clone was seen once. The chain employs TRBV7-9 and TRBJ2-2; 9 bases align to TRBD1. CDR1 SEHNR and CDR2 FQNEAQ come from the germline V gene (reference sequence). After removal of 2 bases from V and 6 bases from J, the junction contained 10 bases not matched to a gene. This CDR3 has 17 residues. DNA for the CDR3: TGTGCCAGCAGCTTATCGGCCGGGACAGGGTATCCCGGGGAGCTGTTTTTT. Protein: CASSLSAGTGYPGELFF.

This chain links TRBV4-3 with TRBJ2-1, with 9 bases lining up with TRBD2. This CDR3 region has 16 residues. V lost 0 bases and J lost 5; bases outside the gene matches: 5. Germline V gives CDR1 LGHNA, CDR2 YSLEER. The CDR3 nucleotides read TGCGCCAGCAGCCAAGACGCCGGGACTAGCAACAATGAGCAGTTCTTC. This encodes CASSQDAGTSNNEQFF.

J is TRBJ1-4 and V is TRBV2; a possible D gene is TRBD1 (5 bases). Trimming took 6 bases from V and 4 from J, leaving 9 bases between them. The length of the CDR3 is 13 residues. Germline V gene lookup returns CDR1 SNHLY and CDR2 FYNNEI. The DNA for the CDR3 is TGTGCCAGCAGCGTTCAGGGTAATGAAAAACTGTTTTTT. This codes for CASSVQGNEKLFF. Full variable domain (rest looked up from reference TRBV2 and TRBJ1-4): EPEVTQTPSHQVTQMGQEVILRCVPISNHLYFYWYRQILGQKVEFLVSFYNNEISEKSEIFDDQFSVERPDGSNFTLKIRSTKLEDSAMYFCASSVQGNEKLFFGSGTQLSVL.

The rearrangement links TRBV5-4 to TRBJ2-4, with a possible D match to TRBD2 (6 bases). This CDR3 region has 16 residues. The V and J ends lost 4 bases and 2 bases respectively, with 16 bases between them. The germline gives CDR1 SGHNT, CDR2 YYREEE (reference sequence). This chain's CDR3 is CASSQGGGATKNIQYF. CDR3 DNA sequence: TGTGCCAGCAGCCAGGGTGGCGGGGCGACCAAAAACATTCAGTACTTC. The full variable domain, its missing parts supplied by reference TRBV5-4 and TRBJ2-4, is ETGVTQSPTHLIKTRGQQVTLRCSSQSGHNTVSWYQQALGQGPQFIFQYYREEENGRGNFPPRFSGLQFPNYSSELNVNALELDDSALYLCASSQGGGATKNIQYFGAGTRLSVL.

This chain links TRBV6-6 with TRBJ1-4, with 7 bases fitting TRBD1. From germline, CDR1 is MNHNY and CDR2 SVGAGI (reference sequence). This CDR3 is built from 15 residues. V lost 5 bases to trimming and J lost 8 bases; unmatched junction nucleotides: 11. The CDR3 nucleotides are TGTGCCAGCAGTGGTCCCGACAGGGCCGGAGAAAAACTGTTTTTT. Amino acids: CASSGPDRAGEKLFF.

CDR3 sequence (DNA): TGTGCCTGGAGTGATAGGGGATCCACTGAAGCTTTCTTT. This gives the protein CAWSDRGSTEAFF. The chain has TRBV30 and TRBJ1-1; maybe TRBD1 (5 bases). The CDR3 is 13 residues long. Trimming stripped 1 base from V and 4 bases from J, with 10 bases between. Germline assignment: CDR1 GTSNPN and CDR2 SVGIG (reference sequence).

The chain couples TRBV9 to TRBJ2-1, with 10 bases that match TRBD1. This CDR3 spans 17 amino acids. V lost 0 bases, J lost 8 bases, and 11 bases stayed unmatched. Looked up from germline, CDR1 is SGDLS and CDR2 is YYNGEE. In DNA form, the CDR3 reads TGTGCCAGCAGCGTAGATTTAGGACAGGGGGATTTCGATGAGCAGTTCTTC. Amino acid sequence: CASSVDLGQGDFDEQFF.

Only one count was recorded for this clone. This chain joins TRBV4-1 and TRBJ2-4; perhaps TRBD1 as D (5 bases). V gave up 1 base and J gave up 0 bases, with 10 bases separating them. Germline V gene sequence: CDR1 MGHRA, CDR2 YSYEKL. The CDR3 has 16 amino acids. This CDR3 reads CASSQVTGRAKNIQYF. The CDR3 DNA is TGCGCCAGCAGCCAAGTAACAGGCCGAGCCAAAAACATTCAGTACTTC.